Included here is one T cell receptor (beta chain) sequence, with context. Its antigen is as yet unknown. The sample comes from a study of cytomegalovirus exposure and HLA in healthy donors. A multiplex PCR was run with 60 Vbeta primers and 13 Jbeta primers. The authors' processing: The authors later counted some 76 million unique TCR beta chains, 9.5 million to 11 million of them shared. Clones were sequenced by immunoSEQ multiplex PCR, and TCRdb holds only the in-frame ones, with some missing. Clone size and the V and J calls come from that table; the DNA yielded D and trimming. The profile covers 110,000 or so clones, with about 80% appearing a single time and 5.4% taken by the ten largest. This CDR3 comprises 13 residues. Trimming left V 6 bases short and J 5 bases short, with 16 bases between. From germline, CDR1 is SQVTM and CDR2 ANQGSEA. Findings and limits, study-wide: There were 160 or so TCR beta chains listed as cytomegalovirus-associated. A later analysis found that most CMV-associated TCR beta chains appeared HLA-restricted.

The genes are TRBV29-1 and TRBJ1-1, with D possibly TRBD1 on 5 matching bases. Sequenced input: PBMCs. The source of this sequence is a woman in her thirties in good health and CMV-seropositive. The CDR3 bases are TGCAGCGTAGGGAGTGGGGGGGAGACTGAAGCTTTCTTT. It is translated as CSVGSGGETEAFF.